This T cell receptor (beta chain) was identified during a study of cytomegalovirus exposure and HLA in healthy donors (dated by TCRdb to 2017 to 2019). In the study overall: According to a later analysis, one platform produced both the 120 validation repertoires and the approximately 670 repertoires of the first cohort. To predict cytomegalovirus infection status, the study brought together high-throughput TCR immunosequencing, statistical association of individual TCRs with disease status, and machine learning. The study aimed to test whether signatures of past pathogen exposure could be identified by cataloging public T cell receptors. Along with the 666-subject first cohort, a separate validation cohort of about 110 different subjects was used. Paper-wide results and their limitations: The study gave a list of under 200 TCR beta chains associated with cytomegalovirus. It was suggested by the authors that the approach could potentially be generalized to other disease states and immunological phenotypes. In vitro tests confirmed that a few of the cytomegalovirus-associated TCR beta chains recognize cytomegalovirus antigens. A later analysis lacked HLA typing for the validation cohort, so it scored co-occurrence in that cohort across all 110 or so repertoires. Of the cluster scores, 90% to 95% were above 0 in a later analysis, which found that TCRs clustered in the first cohort also tended to co-occur in the 120 validation repertoires. Cytomegalovirus status was reported to be diagnosed by the classifier with high specificity and sensitivity in both the original and validation cohorts. Most TCR sequences were observed very rarely across donors, whereas some public TCRs were present in many individuals.

The donors belonged to the validation cohort of about 130 subjects, which was separate from the roughly 680-subject first cohort. The germline V gene yields MGHRA for CDR1 and YSYEKL for CDR2. The CDR3 contains 14 residues, cysteine and phenylalanine counted. Only the CDR3 portion is preserved as DNA: 42 bases, with reading frame beginning at the first base. The V and J ends are trimmed by 6 bases and 2 bases, leaving 13 bases between them. Comments on this clone: The clone's antigen remains unknown. No much larger clonotype is one base removed from it; base qualities were not supplied.

The library relied on the immunoSEQ multiplex PCR assay. For the original study's pipeline: To diagnose cytomegalovirus status from the catalog of TCR beta chain sequences, a statistical classification framework was built. The table was pulled from immuneACCESS by TCRdb, which kept in-frame rearrangements only. Such tables lose some clones; where checked, under half of the loss comes from unresolved V genes, and the rest has no known cause. The V and J calls and clone size come from that table; D and trimming were worked out from the DNA. The sample includes roughly 68,000 clones, with 96% observed a single time. Approximately 2.5% of the sample comes from the top ten.

The chain joins TRBV4-1 to TRBJ2-5; the D gene identity is not certain. The clonotype originates from a man aged 18 to 30 in good health and CMV-seronegative. Input material: PBMCs. The sequenced DNA is TGCGCCAGCAGTCAACTGACAACTCAAGAGACCCAGTACTTC. This encodes CASSQLTTQETQYF.